This T cell receptor beta chain came from a study of blood T cell repertoires in COVID-19. Study-level information: Specimens from acute and convalescent COVID-19 originated in the United States, Italy and Spain.

In the original workflow: Estimation of nucleated cell counts relied on the amplification of reference gene primers. Using immunoSEQ multiplex PCR, the repertoire was profiled, and TCRdb retains in-frame clones only, with some absent. Clone size and V and J calls were adopted from that table, with D and trimming inferred from the DNA. The data contain 200,000 to 250,000 clones, roughly 89% of them singletons. Trimming took off 6 bases at V and 5 bases at J, with 12 bases between the two ends. Germline CDR1 and CDR2: SGDLS and YYNGEE. The CDR3 totals 14 residues. The rearrangement joins TRBV9 to TRBJ1-6; weak D call: TRBD1 (5 bases). Sequencing was carried out using peripheral blood. This receptor was identified in a man in his 60s who had recovered from COVID-19. This CDR3 reads CASKTDSDNSPLHF. In DNA form, the CDR3 reads TGTGCCAGCAAGACAGATAGTGATAATTCACCCCTCCACTTT.